Below, 23 T cell receptor beta chains from the same sample are listed, as sequenced in a study of blood T cell repertoires in COVID-19. Produced via immunoSEQ multiplex PCR; TCRdb's table is partial and in-frame only. There are under 200,000 clones in the sample; roughly 86% occur only once, and about 2.6% lies in the top ten. Sequencing input: peripheral blood. Receptors were obtained from a woman aged 80 or over with COVID-19, enrolled during active disease.

This clone showed up just a few times. This sequence joins TRBV28 and TRBJ2-2, with TRBD1 as a possible D gene (6 bases). The CDR3 sequence is 15 residues long. From germline, CDR1 is MDHEN and CDR2 SYDVKM. Trimming took 6 bases from V and 2 from J, leaving 13 bases between them. The CDR3 protein is CASSFPGTNTGELFF. CDR3 DNA sequence: TGTGCCAGCAGCTTCCCCGGGACAAACACCGGGGAGCTGTTTTTT. Full variable domain (missing parts from reference TRBV28 and TRBJ2-2): DVKVTQSSRYLVKRTGEKVFLECVQDMDHENMFWYRQDPGLGLRLIYFSYDVKMKEKGDIPEGYSVSREKKERFSLILESASTNQTSMYLCASSFPGTNTGELFFGEGSRLTVL.

V and J are TRBV19 and TRBJ1-6; 9 bases fit TRBD1. The V and J ends lost 4 bases and 10 bases, in that order; junction bases with no gene match: 8. The V gene's germline CDR1 is LNHDA and CDR2 SQIVND (reference sequence). This CDR3 contains 15 residues. CDR3 bases: TGTGCCAGTAGTACGAACCGGGACAGGGTGTCACCCCTCCACTTT. Translating it yields CASSTNRDRVSPLHF.

V is TRBV5-4 and J is TRBJ2-7; D remains ambiguous. This CDR3 is built from 13 residues. Germline V lookup: CDR1 SGHNT, CDR2 YYREEE (reference sequence). V shed 0 bases and J shed 5 bases, with 9 bases lying between them. The CDR3, as DNA: TGTGCCAGCAGCTTGGCCTATTCGGACGAGCAGTACTTC. Its translation: CASSLAYSDEQYF.

The chain recombines TRBV18 with TRBJ1-2; unclear D gene. The CDR3 sequence is 14 residues long. The germline CDR1 and CDR2 sequences are KGHSH and LQKENI. The germline V and J ends were trimmed by 0 bases and 2 bases, with 7 bases remaining between them. The CDR3 DNA is TGTGCCAGCTCACCACCGAGCGGCAACTATGGCTACACCTTC. Its translation is CASSPPSGNYGYTF.

The chain combines TRBV27 with TRBJ2-2; no reliable D call. The CDR3 is made up of 12 amino acids. The germline V and J ends were trimmed by 5 bases and 4 bases, with 5 bases remaining between them. Per the germline V gene, CDR1 is MNHEY and CDR2 is SMNVEV (reference sequence). The CDR3: CASSPLTGELFF. The CDR3 coding sequence is TGTGCCAGCAGTCCACTCACCGGGGAGCTGTTTTTT.

The chain uses TRBV7-3 and TRBJ2-7; unclear D gene. This CDR3 region has 15 residues. Germline CDR1 SGHTA, CDR2 FQGTGA. Trimming removed 5 bases at V and 0 bases at J, with 14 bases between. Here the CDR3 reads CASSPTATSSYEQYF. The DNA for the CDR3 is TGTGCCAGCAGCCCAACAGCTACCAGCTCCTACGAGCAGTACTTC.

The CDR3: CASRLILVSGQGYGNTIYF. The CDR3 bases are TGTGCAAGTCGCTTAATCCTCGTCTCGGGACAGGGATATGGAAACACCATATATTTT. This chain connects TRBV12-2 to TRBJ1-3; the D call of TRBD1 is as the table states it, not checked on the DNA. TRBV12-2 is designated a pseudogene. The CDR3 spans 19 residues.

The chain links TRBV18 to TRBJ1-1; D may be TRBD1 (5 bases). This CDR3 region has 14 residues. Germline lookup yields CDR1 KGHSH and CDR2 LQKENI. V shed 2 bases and J shed 0 bases, with 7 bases lying between them. The CDR3 region has the DNA TGTGCCAGCTCACCATGGGGGGTGAACACTGAAGCTTTCTTT. This sequence encodes CASSPWGVNTEAFF. The variable domain in full, with the rest retrieved from reference TRBV18 and TRBJ1-1, is NAGVMQNPRHLVRRRGQEARLRCSPMKGHSHVYWYRQLPEEGLKFMVYLQKENIIDESGMPKERFSAEFPKEGPSILRIQQVVRGDSAAYFCASSPWGVNTEAFFGQGTRLTVV.

The CDR3 DNA sequence: TGTGCCAGCAGCTTATGGGCTAGCGGGGCGAATTACAATGAGCAGTTCTTC. Translation gives CASSLWASGANYNEQFF. The rearrangement joins TRBV11-2 to TRBJ2-1; 9 bases line up with TRBD2. Germline CDR1 reads SGHAT; CDR2 reads FQNNGV. The J segment lost 4 bases and the V segment lost 2 bases, leaving 9 bases of the junction unmatched. The CDR3 has 17 residues.

The rearrangement uses TRBV5-1 and TRBJ2-5; D is perhaps TRBD1 (6 bases). Germline V CDR1 and CDR2: SGHRS, YFSETQ. The CDR3 loop spans 15 amino acids. V was pared by 2 bases and J by 3 bases, with 14 bases between. CDR3: CASSLGRRDKETQYF. The CDR3 coding sequence is TGCGCCAGCAGCTTAGGCCGCCGGGACAAAGAGACCCAGTACTTC.

This chain connects TRBV4-2 to TRBJ2-7, with 9 bases matching TRBD1. V shed 3 bases, J shed 7 bases, and the junction held 13 bases outside the gene matches. This CDR3 is 16 amino acids long. Germline loops: CDR1 LGHNA, CDR2 YNFKEQ. The CDR3 spells CASSHYPDRGLGEQYF. The CDR3 DNA sequence: TGTGCCAGCAGCCACTATCCGGACAGGGGTCTAGGAGAGCAGTACTTC.

The genes are TRBV4-1 and TRBJ1-3; D not resolved. Germline CDR1 is MGHRA and CDR2 is YSYEKL. V was clipped by 5 bases and J by 3 bases, with 23 bases between them. The CDR3 extends over 18 amino acids. The CDR3, as DNA: TGCGCCAGCAGCTCCGAAGGACCGGGAATTGCCGGTGGAAACACCATATATTTT. It specifies CASSSEGPGIAGGNTIYF.

The count of this clone is one. J is TRBJ1-1 and V is TRBV28; weak D call: TRBD1 (5 bases). The CDR3 extends over 12 amino acids. V shed 6 bases and J shed 6 bases, with 11 bases lying between them. The germline CDR1 and CDR2 sequences are MDHEN and SYDVKM. For the CDR3, the DNA is TGTGCCAGCAGGACCTTGACAGCTGAAGCTTTCTTT. It specifies CASRTLTAEAFF.

This sequence joins TRBV5-6 and TRBJ2-5, with TRBD2 matching 9 bases. CDR1 SGHDT and CDR2 YYEEEE come from the germline V gene. This CDR3 has 17 residues. V shed 3 bases, J shed 1 base, and the junction held 10 bases outside the gene matches. CDR3: CASSWTSGGGAQETQYF. CDR3 DNA sequence: TGTGCCAGCAGCTGGACCTCTGGCGGGGGGGCCCAAGAGACCCAGTACTTC.

In this sample, this clone turned up once. The V gene is TRBV5-6, the J gene TRBJ2-3; D is possibly TRBD1 (6 bases). Germline V lookup: CDR1 SGHDT, CDR2 YYEEEE. The ends were cut back, 2 bases at V and 15 bases at J, with 22 bases in the middle. CDR3 length: 14 residues. DNA for the CDR3: TGTGCCAGCAGCTTAATCTCCGGGACACGAAGAGGTTATTTT. Its translation is CASSLISGTRRGYF. Full variable domain (outside the CDR3, taken from reference TRBV5-6 and TRBJ2-3): DAGVTQSPTHLIKTRGQQVTLRCSPKSGHDTVSWYQQALGQGPQFIFQYYEEEERQRGNFPDRFSGHQFPNYSSELNVNALLLGDSALYLCASSLISGTRRGYFGPGTRLTVL.

The V call is TRBV7-9, the J call TRBJ1-4; D uncertain. The length of the CDR3 is 11 residues. Germline values: CDR1 SEHNR, CDR2 FQNEAQ (reference sequence). With 5 bases removed from V and 8 bases from J, the gap between germline ends came to 6 bases. The CDR3 bases are TGTGCCAGCAGCCTACAGGAAAAACTGTTTTTT. Translation: CASSLQEKLFF. Combining the CDR3 with reference TRBV7-9 and TRBJ1-4 gives the whole variable domain DTGVSQNPRHKITKRGQNVTFRCDPISEHNRLYWYRQTLGQGPEFLTYFQNEAQLEKSRLLSDRFSAERPKGSFSTLEIQRTEQGDSAMYLCASSLQEKLFFGSGTQLSVL.

V usage is TRBV9 and J usage is TRBJ1-1; 10 bases are shared with TRBD1. The CDR3 covers 15 residues. The junction had 5 bases not matched to a gene; V was cut back by 3 bases and J by 3 bases. Looked up from germline, CDR1 is SGDLS and CDR2 is YYNGEE. The DNA of the CDR3 is TGTGCCAGCAGCGCCACGACAGGGGGCGACACTGAAGCTTTCTTT. This translates into CASSATTGGDTEAFF.

Of note for this clone: Within the sample, other DNA sequences also encode this same CDR3. The chain links TRBV18 to TRBJ2-7; TRBD1 is a possible D gene (5 bases). Germline-derived CDR1 and CDR2 are KGHSH and LQKENI. The CDR3 loop spans 12 amino acids. The V end was cut by 4 bases, the J end by 1 base, with 5 bases between. DNA for the CDR3: TGTGCCAGCTCACAGGGGTCCTACGAGCAGTACTTC. Translation: CASSQGSYEQYF.

The sample holds one count of this clone. This chain uses TRBV6-5 with TRBJ1-1, with 8 bases aligning to TRBD1. The CDR3 contains 14 residues. J lost 5 bases, V lost 4 bases, and 6 bases had no gene match. Germline CDR1 is MNHEY and CDR2 is SVGAGI. The CDR3 region is CASSFFRGRTEAFF. CDR3 nucleotides: TGTGCCAGCAGTTTCTTCAGGGGGCGGACTGAAGCTTTCTTT.

The genes are TRBV4-1 and TRBJ2-1, with TRBD1 as a possible D gene (5 bases). Trimming stripped 0 bases from V and 14 bases from J, with 17 bases between. CDR1 MGHRA and CDR2 YSYEKL come from the germline V gene. This CDR3 is built from 14 residues. CDR3 region: CASSQDPTDPPEFF. The CDR3 DNA reads as TGCGCCAGCAGCCAAGATCCGACAGACCCCCCTGAGTTCTTC.

The chain carries TRBV15 and TRBJ2-6, with D perhaps TRBD2 (6 bases). Trimming removed 7 bases at V and 2 bases at J, with 9 bases between. The CDR3 loop spans 14 amino acids. From germline, CDR1 is LNHNV and CDR2 YYDKDF (reference sequence). The chain's CDR3 is CATTGEPGANVLTF. In DNA, the CDR3 is TGTGCCACCACGGGGGAGCCTGGGGCCAACGTCCTGACTTTC.

The chain couples TRBV28 to TRBJ2-3, with a weak D call TRBD2 (6 bases). The CDR3 consists of 15 residues. The V end lost 5 bases, the J end lost 0 bases, and 12 bases lay between the germline ends. The germline V gene encodes CDR1 MDHEN and CDR2 SYDVKM. The CDR3 region is CASSQGGVSTDTQYF. The CDR3 DNA reads as TGTGCCAGCAGTCAGGGCGGGGTTAGCACAGATACGCAGTATTTT.

This clone showed up just a few times. The V gene is TRBV5-5, the J gene TRBJ1-1; D uncertain. V was cut by 1 base and J by 1 base, with 8 bases left in between. CDR1 is SGHKS and CDR2 is YYEKEE in the germline V gene (reference sequence). CDR3 length equals 14 residues. CDR3 nucleotide sequence: TGTGCCAGCAGCTTGTTTCCCAGGAACACTGAAGCTTTCTTT. Translated, it gives CASSLFPRNTEAFF.